This T cell receptor beta chain emerged from a study of graft-versus-host responses after intestinal transplantation. This clone was counted once. Antigen unknown. Trimming pared 8 bases from V and 5 bases from J, leaving 21 bases between. The CDR3 is made up of 15 amino acids. Germline V gene sequence: CDR1 MNHNY, CDR2 SVGAGI (reference sequence). Only in-frame clones appear in the TCRdb table, and some are missing; sequencing was by immunoSEQ multiplex PCR. The data contain just over 85,000 clones, approximately 90% of them singletons. The clonotype was recovered from a human donor who was the organ donor for an intestinal transplant. The specimen was unstimulated CD8+ T cells sorted from spleen or lymph node cells, collected before transplant. The chain has TRBV6-6 and TRBJ2-5; D is uncertain. The CDR3 loop reads CASRSVLLPHETQYF. The CDR3 DNA follows: TGTGCCAGCCGATCGGTCCTTTTACCCCATGAGACCCAGTACTTC.